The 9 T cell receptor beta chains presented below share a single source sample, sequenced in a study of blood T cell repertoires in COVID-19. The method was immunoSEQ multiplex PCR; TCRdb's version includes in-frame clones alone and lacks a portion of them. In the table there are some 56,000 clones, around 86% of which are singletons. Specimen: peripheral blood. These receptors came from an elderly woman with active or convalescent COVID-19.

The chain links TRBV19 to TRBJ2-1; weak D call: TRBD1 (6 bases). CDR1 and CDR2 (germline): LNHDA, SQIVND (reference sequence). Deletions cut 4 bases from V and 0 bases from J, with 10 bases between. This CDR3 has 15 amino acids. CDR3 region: CASSTRDNSYNEQFF. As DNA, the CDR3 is TGTGCCAGTAGTACCCGGGACAACTCCTACAATGAGCAGTTCTTC.

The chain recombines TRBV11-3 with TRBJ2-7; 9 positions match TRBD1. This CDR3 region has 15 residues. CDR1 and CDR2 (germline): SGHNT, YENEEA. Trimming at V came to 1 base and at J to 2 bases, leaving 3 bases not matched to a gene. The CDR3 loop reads CASSLGGTGTYEQYF. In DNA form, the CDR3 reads TGTGCCAGCAGCTTAGGGGGGACAGGGACCTACGAGCAGTACTTC. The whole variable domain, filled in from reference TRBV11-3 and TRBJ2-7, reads EAGVVQSPRYKIIEKKQPVAFWCNPISGHNTLYWYLQNLGQGPELLIRYENEEAVDDSQLPKDRFSAERLKGVDSTLKIQPAELGDSAVYLCASSLGGTGTYEQYFGPGTRLTVT.

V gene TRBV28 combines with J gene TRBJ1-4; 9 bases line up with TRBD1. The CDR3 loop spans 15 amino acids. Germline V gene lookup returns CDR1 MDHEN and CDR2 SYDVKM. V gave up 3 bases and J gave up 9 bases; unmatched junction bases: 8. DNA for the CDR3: TGTGCCAGCAGTTTTTCGGGACAGGGAGGCAAAAAACTGTTTTTT. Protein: CASSFSGQGGKKLFF.

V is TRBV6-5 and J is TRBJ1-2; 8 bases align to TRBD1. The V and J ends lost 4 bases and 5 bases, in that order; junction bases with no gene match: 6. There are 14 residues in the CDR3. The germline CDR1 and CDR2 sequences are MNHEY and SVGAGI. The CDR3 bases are TGTGCCAGCAGTTCTCAGGGGGCTCAATATGGCTACACCTTC. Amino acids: CASSSQGAQYGYTF.

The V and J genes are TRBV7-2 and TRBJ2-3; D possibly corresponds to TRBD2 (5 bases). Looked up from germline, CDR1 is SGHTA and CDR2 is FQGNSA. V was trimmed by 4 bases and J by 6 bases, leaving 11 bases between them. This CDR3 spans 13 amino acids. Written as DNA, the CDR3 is TGTGCCAGCAGCTCTCTGCGGGCTGATACGCAGTATTTT. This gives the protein CASSSLRADTQYF.

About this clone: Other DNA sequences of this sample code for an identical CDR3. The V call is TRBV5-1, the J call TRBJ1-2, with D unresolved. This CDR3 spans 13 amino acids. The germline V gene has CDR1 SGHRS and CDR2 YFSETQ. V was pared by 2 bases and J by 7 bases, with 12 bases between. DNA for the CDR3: TGCGCCAGCAGCTTAGGAGAAGCAGCTGGCTACACCTTC. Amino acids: CASSLGEAAGYTF.

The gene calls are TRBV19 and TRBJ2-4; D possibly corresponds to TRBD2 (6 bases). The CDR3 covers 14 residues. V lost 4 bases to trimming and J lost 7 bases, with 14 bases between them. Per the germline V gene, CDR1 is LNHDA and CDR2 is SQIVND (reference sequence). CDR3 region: CASSRVPGVNIQYF. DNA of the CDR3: TGTGCCAGTAGTAGGGTCCCGGGGGTCAACATTCAGTACTTC.

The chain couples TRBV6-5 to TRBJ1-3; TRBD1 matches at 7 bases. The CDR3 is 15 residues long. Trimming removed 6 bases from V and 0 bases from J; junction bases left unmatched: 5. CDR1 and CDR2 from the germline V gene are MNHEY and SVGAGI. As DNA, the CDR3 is TGTGCCAGCAGCCCCGACAGGGACTCTGGAAACACCATATATTTT. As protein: CASSPDRDSGNTIYF.

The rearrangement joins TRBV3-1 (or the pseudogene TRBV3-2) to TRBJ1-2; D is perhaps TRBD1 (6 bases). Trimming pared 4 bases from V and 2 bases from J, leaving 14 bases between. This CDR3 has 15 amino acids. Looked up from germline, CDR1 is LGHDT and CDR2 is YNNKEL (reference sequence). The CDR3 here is CASSPTRGVNYGYTF. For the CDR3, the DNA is TGTGCCAGCAGCCCGACCAGGGGCGTGAACTATGGCTACACCTTC.